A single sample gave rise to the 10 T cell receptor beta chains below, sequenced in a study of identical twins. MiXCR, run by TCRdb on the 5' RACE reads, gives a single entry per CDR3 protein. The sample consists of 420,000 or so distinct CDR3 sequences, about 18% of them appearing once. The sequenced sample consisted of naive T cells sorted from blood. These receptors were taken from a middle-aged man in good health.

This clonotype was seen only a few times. CDR3 nucleotides: TGTGCCATCAGTGGGACTAGCGCATACGAGCAGTACTTC. Protein sequence: CAISGTSAYEQYF. This chain joins TRBV10-3 and TRBJ2-7, with 9 bases aligning to TRBD2. The junction had 2 bases not matched to a gene; V was cut back by 4 bases and J by 4 bases. The CDR3 is made up of 13 amino acids. Germline assignment: CDR1 ENHRY and CDR2 SYGVKD.

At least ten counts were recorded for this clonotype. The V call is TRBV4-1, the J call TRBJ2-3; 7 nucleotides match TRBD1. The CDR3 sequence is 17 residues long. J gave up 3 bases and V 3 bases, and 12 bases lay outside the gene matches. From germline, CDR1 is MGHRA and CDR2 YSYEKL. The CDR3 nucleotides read TGCGCCAGCAGCCACGAGAGAGGGAACAGGGGAACAGATACGCAGTATTTT. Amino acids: CASSHERGNRGTDTQYF.

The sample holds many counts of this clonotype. The CDR3 DNA sequence: TGTGCCAGCAGAGGGCAAACTCGTGGCTACACCTTC. Translation: CASRGQTRGYTF. The rearrangement joins TRBV6-5 to TRBJ1-2; D gene unclear. Germline V CDR1 and CDR2: MNHEY, SVGAGI. CDR3 size: 12 residues. V was clipped by 6 bases and J by 7 bases, with 12 bases between them.

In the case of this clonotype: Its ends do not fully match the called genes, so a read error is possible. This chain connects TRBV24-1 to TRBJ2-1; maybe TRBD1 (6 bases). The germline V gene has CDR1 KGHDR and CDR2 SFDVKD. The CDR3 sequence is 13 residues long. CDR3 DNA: TGTGCCACCAGAGGACAGAGCTACAACGAGCAGTTCTTC. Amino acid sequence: CATRGQSYNEQFF.

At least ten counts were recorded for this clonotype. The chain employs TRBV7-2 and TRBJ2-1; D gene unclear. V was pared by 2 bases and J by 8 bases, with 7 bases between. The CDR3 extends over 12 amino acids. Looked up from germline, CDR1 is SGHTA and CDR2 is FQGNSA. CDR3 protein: CASSLRFYEQFF. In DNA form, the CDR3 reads TGTGCCAGCAGCTTAAGGTTCTATGAGCAGTTCTTC.

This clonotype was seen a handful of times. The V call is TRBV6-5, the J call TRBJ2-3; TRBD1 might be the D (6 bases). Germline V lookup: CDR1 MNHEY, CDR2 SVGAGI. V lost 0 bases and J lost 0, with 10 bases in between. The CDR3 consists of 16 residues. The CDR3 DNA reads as TGTGCCAGCAGTTACTCCGGACAGTATAGCACAGATACGCAGTATTTT. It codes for CASSYSGQYSTDTQYF.

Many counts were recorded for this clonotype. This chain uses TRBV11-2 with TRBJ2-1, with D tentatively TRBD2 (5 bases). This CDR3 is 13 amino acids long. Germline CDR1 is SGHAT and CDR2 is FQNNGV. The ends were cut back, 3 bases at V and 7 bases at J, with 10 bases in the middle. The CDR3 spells CASSFTSSNEQFF. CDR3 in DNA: TGTGCCAGCAGCTTCACTAGTTCTAATGAGCAGTTCTTC.

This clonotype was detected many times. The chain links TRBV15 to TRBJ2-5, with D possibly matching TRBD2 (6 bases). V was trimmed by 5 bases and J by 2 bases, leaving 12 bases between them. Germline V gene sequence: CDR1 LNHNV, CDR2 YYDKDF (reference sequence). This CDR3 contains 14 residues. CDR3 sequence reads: CATSARDLQETQYF. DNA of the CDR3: TGTGCCACCAGCGCCCGGGACTTACAAGAGACCCAGTACTTC.

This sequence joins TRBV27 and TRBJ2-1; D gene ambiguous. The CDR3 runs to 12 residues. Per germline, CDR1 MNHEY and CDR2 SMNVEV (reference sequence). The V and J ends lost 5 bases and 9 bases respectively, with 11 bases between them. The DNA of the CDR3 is TGTGCCAGCAGTCTCCGGACGCGTGAGCAGTTCTTC. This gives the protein CASSLRTREQFF.

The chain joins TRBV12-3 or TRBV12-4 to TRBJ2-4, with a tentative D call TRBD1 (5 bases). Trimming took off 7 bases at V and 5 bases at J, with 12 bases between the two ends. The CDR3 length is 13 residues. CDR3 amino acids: CASISRRENIQYF. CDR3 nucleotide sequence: TGTGCCAGCATATCGCGCAGGGAAAACATTCAGTACTTC.